This entry is about one TCR beta chain. This clonotype came up a few times. No cognate antigen has been identified for it. The input lacks base qualities; no much larger clone sits a single base away. The cysteine opens and the phenylalanine closes a CDR3 of 15 amino acids. Left in the record is the CDR3 DNA by itself, 45 bases read in frame from the first base. Cut back by 1 base and 4 bases, the V and J ends lie 10 bases apart. The germline V gene encodes CDR1 SSHAT and CDR2 FNYEAQ (reference sequence). This sample was taken from a study of CD8 T cells in ankylosing spondylitis (dated by TCRdb to 2015 to 2018). About the study as a whole: The study set out to find disease-linked TCR variants by profiling T cell receptor beta repertoires in ankylosing spondylitis patients and healthy donors. The full study cohort comprised 25 ankylosing spondylitis patients and 85 to 120 healthy donors. Peripheral blood was sampled, and synovial fluid was additionally collected from ankylosing spondylitis patients.

The instrument given in TCRdb is Illumina HiSeq 2500. Quantitative 5'-RACE with molecular barcodes was the method used to prepare the TCR beta libraries. The authors' analysis ran thus. A new computational method based on a probabilistic model of VDJ rearrangement was used to identify disease-linked TCR variants. TCRdb's own reprocessing of the public reads used fastp at Q25 and MiXCR and kept productive beta chains. Identical CDR3 proteins give one entry, which carries the most common genes and DNA. The V and J calls were not made by the authors but by TCRdb's processing. The sample table lists approximately 500,000 distinct CDR3 sequences, approximately 12% of them with a count of one. The ten largest make up about 6.8% of the sample. General study outcomes and caveats: The disease-linked clones were reported to be significantly enriched in matched synovial fluid samples from ankylosing spondylitis patients. Some motif variants had previously been reported in the synovial fluid and blood of reactive arthritis patients, which suggests shared mechanisms of disease initiation. Blood from ankylosing spondylitis patients appeared to be characterized by a TCR beta motif made up of under ten highly homologous amino acid variants. The disease-linked clones had a CD8+ phenotype and were found at relatively low frequencies in peripheral blood.

The sequence derives from a male donor with ankylosing spondylitis. The chain is assembled from TRBV7-7 and TRBJ2-2, with no D gene named confidently. The sequenced sample consisted of blood, either unsorted or a sorted T cell fraction (not recorded which). CDR3 sequence: CASSLETRSTGELFF. In nucleotide form, the sequence is TGTGCCAGCAGCTTAGAGACCAGGTCCACCGGGGAGCTGTTTTTT.